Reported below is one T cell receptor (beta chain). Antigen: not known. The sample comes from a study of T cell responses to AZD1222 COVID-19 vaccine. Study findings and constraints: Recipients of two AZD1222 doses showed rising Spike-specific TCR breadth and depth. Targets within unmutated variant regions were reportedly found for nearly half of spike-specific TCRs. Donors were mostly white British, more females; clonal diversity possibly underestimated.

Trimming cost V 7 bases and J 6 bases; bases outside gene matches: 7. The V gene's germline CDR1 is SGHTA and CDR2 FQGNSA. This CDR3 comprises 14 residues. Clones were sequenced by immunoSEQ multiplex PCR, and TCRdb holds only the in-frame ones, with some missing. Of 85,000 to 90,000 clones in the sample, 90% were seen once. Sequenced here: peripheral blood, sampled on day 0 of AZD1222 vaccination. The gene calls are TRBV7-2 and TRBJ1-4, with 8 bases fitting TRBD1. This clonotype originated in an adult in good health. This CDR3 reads CASTPGTGYEKLFF. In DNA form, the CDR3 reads TGTGCCAGCACCCCCGGGACAGGATATGAAAAACTGTTTTTT.